The clone carrying this T cell receptor beta chain was observed a handful of times. Its antigen is unknown. The protocol was immunoSEQ multiplex PCR, while the TCRdb copy is restricted to in-frame clones and leaves out a portion. The data hold around 97,000 clones, with around nine tenths observed a single time. This specimen belongs to a study of graft-versus-host responses after intestinal transplantation. Study overall: Induction with anti-thymocyte globulin, then tacrolimus and steroids for around three years, was given to all recipients. General study findings and limits: Across patients carrying graft-donor T cell macrochimerism, allografts held high graft-versus-host to host-versus-graft clonal ratios.

The CDR3 totals 10 residues. CDR1 is SNHLY and CDR2 is FYNNEI in the germline V gene. V dropped 5 bases and J dropped 14 bases, with 10 bases sitting between them. The clonotype was recovered from a human donor who received an intestinal transplant. The sequencing here drew on unstimulated CD8+ T cells sorted from spleen or lymph node cells, taken before intestinal transplant. This rearrangement joins TRBV2 to TRBJ2-1, with D possibly matching TRBD1 (5 bases). The CDR3 nucleotides are TGTGCCAGCAGTAGGGGTATTGAGTTCTTC. It is translated as CASSRGIEFF. Based on the CDR3 plus reference TRBV2 and TRBJ2-1, the full variable domain is EPEVTQTPSHQVTQMGQEVILRCVPISNHLYFYWYRQILGQKVEFLVSFYNNEISEKSEIFDDQFSVERPDGSNFTLKIRSTKLEDSAMYFCASSRGIEFFGPGTRLTVL.